The next 29 T cell receptor beta chains were all read from a single sample in a study of blood T cell repertoires in COVID-19. Sequencing was performed with immunoSEQ multiplex PCR; in TCRdb, only in-frame clones are kept and a portion is missing. Among 85,000 to 130,000 clones listed, roughly 82% were seen once. Material for sequencing was peripheral blood. Every receptor here comes from a man between 60 and 70 years old with acute or convalescent COVID-19.

The rearrangement uses TRBV19 and TRBJ2-5, with a possible D match to TRBD1 (6 bases). CDR1 is LNHDA, CDR2 SQIVND, per germline (reference sequence). This CDR3 has 12 residues. The V end lost 4 bases, the J end lost 5 bases, and 8 bases lay between the germline ends. The CDR3 region has the DNA TGTGCCAGTAGTAACAGGGTGGAGACCCAGTACTTC. Its protein is CASSNRVETQYF. Based on the CDR3 plus reference TRBV19 and TRBJ2-5, the full variable domain is DGGITQSPKYLFRKEGQNVTLSCEQNLNHDAMYWYRQDPGQGLRLIYYSQIVNDFQKGDIAEGYSVSREKKESFPLTVTSAQKNPTAFYLCASSNRVETQYFGPGTRLLVL.

CDR3 residues: CASSTGLVPYEQYF. In nucleotides, the CDR3 is TGCGCCAGCAGCACAGGACTAGTTCCCTACGAGCAGTACTTC. The chain couples TRBV5-1 to TRBJ2-7; 7 nucleotides match TRBD2. J gave up 2 bases and V 4 bases, and 6 bases lay outside the gene matches. The length of the CDR3 is 14 residues. Germline CDR1 reads SGHRS; CDR2 reads YFSETQ.

The CDR3 DNA reads as TGTGCCAGCAGCCCCCGGGGAACAAGCTCCTACAATGAGCAGTTCTTC. Translation: CASSPRGTSSYNEQFF. The chain combines TRBV3-1 (or the pseudogene TRBV3-2) with TRBJ2-1; D might be TRBD2 (5 bases). The germline V and J ends were trimmed by 4 bases and 0 bases, with 13 bases remaining between them. This CDR3 contains 16 residues. Germline CDR1 LGHDT, CDR2 YNNKEL (reference sequence).

The chain carries TRBV3-1 (or the pseudogene TRBV3-2) and TRBJ2-5; 7 bases are shared with TRBD1. The CDR3 extends over 16 amino acids. V lost 2 bases to trimming and J lost 4 bases; unmatched junction nucleotides: 10. Germline values: CDR1 LGHDT, CDR2 YNNKEL (reference sequence). CDR3 protein: CASSQRTGGQGETQYF. In DNA, the CDR3 is TGTGCCAGCAGCCAAAGGACAGGCGGGCAGGGAGAGACCCAGTACTTC.

V is TRBV19 and J is TRBJ1-2; D perhaps matches TRBD1 (6 bases). Germline V gives CDR1 LNHDA, CDR2 SQIVND (reference sequence). V lost 4 bases and J 3 bases, leaving 9 bases between the germline ends. The CDR3 length is 13 residues. CDR3 sequence: CASSKGEDYGYTF. The CDR3 DNA sequence: TGTGCCAGTAGTAAGGGGGAAGACTATGGCTACACCTTC.

This CDR3 reads CASSVQGYIQYF. CDR3 DNA sequence: TGTGCCAGCAGCGTACAGGGGTACATTCAGTACTTC. This rearrangement joins TRBV7-9 to TRBJ2-4, with TRBD1 matching 7 bases. Germline-derived CDR1 and CDR2 are SEHNR and FQNEAQ (reference sequence). The J segment lost 8 bases and the V segment lost 5 bases, leaving 3 bases of the junction unmatched. This CDR3 is built from 12 residues.

The table lists this clone with a count of one. The rearrangement links TRBV29-1 to TRBJ1-5; TRBD1 might be the D (5 bases). CDR3 length: 14 amino acids. In germline, CDR1 is SQVTM, CDR2 ANQGSEA. Between the trimmed V and J ends, which lost 6 bases and 0 bases, there was a span of 12 bases. The CDR3 region has the DNA TGCAGCGTCCTTTCAGGGTATAGCAATCAGCCCCAGCATTTT. Its protein is CSVLSGYSNQPQHF.

This clone was recorded once. The gene calls are TRBV28 and TRBJ1-5; possible D gene TRBD1, 6 bases. CDR1 and CDR2 (germline): MDHEN, SYDVKM. The CDR3 is 14 amino acids. Trimming took 7 bases from V and 7 from J, leaving 17 bases between them. The CDR3 protein is CASNPQGFEQPQHF. The CDR3 nucleotides read TGTGCCAGCAACCCACAGGGATTCGAACAGCCCCAGCATTTT.

The chain combines TRBV2 with TRBJ1-3; D possibly corresponds to TRBD1 (5 bases). This CDR3 comprises 13 residues. V lost 6 bases and J lost 1, with 7 bases in between. Germline V CDR1 and CDR2: SNHLY, FYNNEI. The CDR3 nucleotides are TGTGCCAGCAGGACAGCGTCTGGAAACACCATATATTTT. Translation: CASRTASGNTIYF.

This clone has a handful of counts. This chain uses TRBV10-1 with TRBJ2-5; D remains unclear. Germline V CDR1 and CDR2: WNHNN, SYGVQD (reference sequence). The CDR3 totals 12 residues. V gave up 6 bases and J gave up 2 bases, with 7 bases separating them. The CDR3 region has the DNA TGCGCCAGCAGCGGAGAGCAAGAGACCCAGTACTTC. This gives the protein CASSGEQETQYF.

In DNA, the CDR3 is TGTGCCAGCAGCGGCCTGTGGGGGCCTCCACCCTCCTACGAGCAGTACTTC. Translation gives CASSGLWGPPPSYEQYF. The chain carries TRBV7-2 and TRBJ2-7, with D possibly being TRBD1 (6 bases). The CDR3 has 17 residues. Germline CDR1 reads SGHTA; CDR2 reads FQGNSA. V was clipped by 5 bases and J by 0 bases, with 20 bases between them.

This clone was observed many times. The chain links TRBV11-2 to TRBJ1-4; tentative D call: TRBD1 (5 bases). V was cut by 4 bases and J by 12 bases, with 12 bases left in between. The CDR3 is made up of 12 amino acids. The germline gives CDR1 SGHAT, CDR2 FQNNGV. CDR3 protein: CASSSSGDELFF. CDR3 nucleotides: TGTGCCAGCAGCTCTTCGGGGGATGAACTGTTTTTT.

Remarks on this clone: Relative to the germline gene, one junction end is altered; a read error may explain this. CDR3 amino acids: CASSPQDRGWETQYF. CDR3 in DNA: TGTGCTAGCAGCCCCCAAGACAGGGGTTGGGAGACCCAGTACTTC. This chain uses TRBV7-7 with TRBJ2-5; TRBD1 aligns across 8 bases. Per germline, CDR1 SSHAT and CDR2 FNYEAQ (reference sequence). The CDR3 consists of 15 residues.

The chain is built from TRBV19 and TRBJ2-1; 10 bases fit TRBD1. The CDR3 sequence is 15 residues long. Germline V CDR1 and CDR2: LNHDA, SQIVND (reference sequence). The ends lost 3 bases at V and 8 bases at J; junction bases unmatched: 7. The CDR3 here is CASSIRGTGVDEQFF. The CDR3 nucleotides are TGTGCCAGTAGTATTCGTGGGACAGGGGTCGATGAGCAGTTCTTC.

The chain recombines TRBV21-1 with TRBJ2-7; TRBD2 is taken as the D call from the table, unchecked against the DNA. TRBV21-1 is a pseudogene locus. This CDR3 has 15 amino acids. CDR3 loop: CASSQIAGYAYEQYF. The CDR3 DNA is TGTGCCAGCAGCCAAATAGCGGGGTATGCCTACGAGCAGTACTTC.

This clone was counted once. V usage is TRBV19 and J usage is TRBJ1-5; tentatively, D is TRBD1 (5 bases). Per the germline V gene, CDR1 is LNHDA and CDR2 is SQIVND (reference sequence). V dropped 7 bases and J dropped 3 bases, with 13 bases sitting between them. This CDR3 region has 14 residues. CDR3 bases: TGTGCCAGTATGAATTGGGGCAACAATCAGCCCCAGCATTTT. Translated: CASMNWGNNQPQHF. Using reference TRBV19 and TRBJ1-5 for the parts outside the CDR3, the full variable domain is DGGITQSPKYLFRKEGQNVTLSCEQNLNHDAMYWYRQDPGQGLRLIYYSQIVNDFQKGDIAEGYSVSREKKESFPLTVTSAQKNPTAFYLCASMNWGNNQPQHFGDGTRLSIL.

The chain links TRBV6-4 to TRBJ1-2; D unclear. The germline V gene has CDR1 MRHNA and CDR2 SNTAGT. Trimming pared 4 bases from V and 8 bases from J, leaving 11 bases between. The CDR3 sequence is 12 residues long. CDR3 sequence: CASSGTSGGYTF. The CDR3 nucleotides read TGTGCCAGCAGTGGGACCTCGGGAGGCTACACCTTC.

The chain is built from TRBV29-1 and TRBJ2-3; 7 nucleotides match TRBD2. Unmatched junction bases numbered 12, after V lost 7 bases and J lost 5 bases. The CDR3 has 14 amino acids. Germline V CDR1 and CDR2: SQVTM, ANQGSEA. The CDR3 DNA reads as TGCAGCGCTGTGCTCCCGGGGGGAGTAGATACGCAGTATTTT. Its translation: CSAVLPGGVDTQYF.

V usage is TRBV11-3 and J usage is TRBJ2-3; 10 nucleotides align to TRBD1. CDR1 and CDR2 from the germline V gene are SGHNT and YENEEA. The CDR3 has 15 residues. Unmatched junction bases numbered 5, after V lost 4 bases and J lost 4 bases. In DNA, the CDR3 is TGTGCCAGCAGCTATATTGGACAGGGGGCAGATACGCAGTATTTT. Translation: CASSYIGQGADTQYF.

This chain uses TRBV7-6 with TRBJ1-4; the match to TRBD1 covers 8 bases. This CDR3 has 18 amino acids. The germline CDR1 and CDR2 sequences are SGHVS and FNYEAQ. V dropped 5 bases and J dropped 3; count of bases not matched to a gene: 14. CDR3 amino acids: CASSQVGTGLAANEKLFF. In DNA, the CDR3 is TGTGCCAGCAGCCAAGTGGGGACAGGCCTCGCGGCTAATGAAAAACTGTTTTTT.

This clone came up a few times. This chain uses TRBV6-2 or TRBV6-3 with TRBJ2-2, with 9 bases lining up with TRBD1. This CDR3 spans 16 amino acids. Germline V lookup: CDR1 MNHEY, CDR2 SVGEGT. The ends lost 2 bases at V and 7 bases at J; junction bases unmatched: 8. The CDR3 region has the DNA TGTGCCAGCAGTTACCCCCGGAGGACAGGGGTCGGGGAGCTGTTTTTT. This gives the protein CASSYPRRTGVGELFF.

Here the CDR3 DNA reads TGTGCCAGTAGTAGAAGCCCGGTCCTCTCTGGAAACACCATATATTTT. Protein: CASSRSPVLSGNTIYF. The chain is built from TRBV19 and TRBJ1-3, with unresolved D. The CDR3 is 16 residues long. CDR1 is LNHDA and CDR2 is SQIVND in the germline V gene (reference sequence). Trimming took off 4 bases at V and 0 bases at J, with 13 bases between the two ends.

The count of this clone is one. The V gene is TRBV2, the J gene TRBJ1-3; 9 bases agree with TRBD1. Losses at the gene ends were 6 bases for V and 2 bases for J; bases not matched to a gene: 8. Germline V gives CDR1 SNHLY, CDR2 FYNNEI. CDR3 length equals 16 residues. The DNA for the CDR3 is TGTGCCAGCAGGCGCTCGGGACAGGGAGCTGGAAACACCATATATTTT. It encodes CASRRSGQGAGNTIYF.

The rearrangement uses TRBV6-5 and TRBJ2-1; TRBD2 aligns across 9 bases. CDR1 MNHEY and CDR2 SVGAGI come from the germline V gene. The ends lost 6 bases at V and 6 bases at J; junction bases unmatched: 6. CDR3 length: 14 amino acids. The CDR3 region has the DNA TGTGCCAGCAGGGGGACTAGCTTTGCCAATGAGCAGTTCTTC. This gives the protein CASRGTSFANEQFF.

The chain is built from TRBV7-2 and TRBJ2-1; 7 bases map to TRBD2. The CDR3 is 14 residues long. Germline V gene data show CDR1 as SGHTA and CDR2 as FQGNSA. The junction had 11 bases not matched to a gene; V was cut back by 8 bases and J by 7 bases. This CDR3 reads CASGRREGYNEQFF. In DNA form, the CDR3 reads TGTGCCAGCGGGAGGAGGGAGGGATATAATGAGCAGTTCTTC. Based on the CDR3 plus reference TRBV7-2 and TRBJ2-1, the full variable domain is GAGVSQSPSNKVTEKGKDVELRCDPISGHTALYWYRQSLGQGLEFLIYFQGNSAPDKSGLPSDRFSAERTGGSVSTLTIQRTQQEDSAVYLCASGRREGYNEQFFGPGTRLTVL.

The V and J genes are TRBV4-1 and TRBJ2-1, with 11 bases lining up with TRBD2. Germline loops: CDR1 MGHRA, CDR2 YSYEKL. The V and J ends lost 6 bases and 7 bases, in that order; junction bases with no gene match: 8. The CDR3 has 15 residues. CDR3 sequence (DNA): TGCGCCAGCAGACCCACTAGCGGGAGTGGGAATGAGCAGTTCTTC. It translates to CASRPTSGSGNEQFF.

The chain joins TRBV10-1 to TRBJ1-5, with TRBD1 identical over 9 bases. J gave up 7 bases and V 6 bases, and 1 base lay outside the gene matches. Germline CDR1 is WNHNN and CDR2 is SYGVQD (reference sequence). This CDR3 is 12 amino acids long. The CDR3 reads CASSDRGQPQHF. The CDR3 region has the DNA TGCGCCAGCAGCGACAGGGGGCAGCCCCAGCATTTT.

The rearrangement joins TRBV9 to TRBJ1-2, with 9 bases matching TRBD1. The junction had 21 bases not matched to a gene; V was cut back by 1 base and J by 2 bases. The CDR3 totals 21 residues. Germline V gene data show CDR1 as SGDLS and CDR2 as YYNGEE. The DNA of the CDR3 is TGTGCCAGCAGCGTATCCACCCCCCTAACAGGGGGCGCATCCGCGAACTATGGCTACACCTTC. This gives the protein CASSVSTPLTGGASANYGYTF.

V and J are TRBV5-1 and TRBJ2-2; 12 bases map to TRBD1. Germline CDR1 SGHRS, CDR2 YFSETQ. CDR3 length: 17 amino acids. V lost 0 bases to trimming and J lost 4 bases; unmatched junction nucleotides: 4. This CDR3 reads CASSLAGTGGGTGELFF. In nucleotides, the CDR3 is TGCGCCAGCAGCTTGGCCGGGACAGGGGGCGGCACCGGGGAGCTGTTTTTT.